One and the same sample provided the 30 T cell receptor beta chains below, sequenced in a study of T cells expressing NK-cell markers. After re-calling the 5' RACE reads, TCRdb lists one entry per CDR3 protein, DNA absent. The sample totals more than 120,000 distinct CDR3 sequences; its top ten clones hold 9% to 15%. The sample taken for sequencing was blood T cells: a sorted CD56 or NKG2C T cell subset, CD4+ or CD8+ T cells, or bulk PBMC T cells (not recorded which). The receptor source for this set is a man younger than 35 in good health.

This sequence joins TRBV20-1 and TRBJ1-4; the TCRdb call, TRBD1, lacks DNA for checking. Looked up from germline, CDR1 is DFQATT and CDR2 is SNEGSKA (reference sequence). CDR3 length: 17 amino acids. The CDR3: CSARGLIMDRVNEKLFF.

The rearrangement links TRBV6-4 to TRBJ2-2. Germline-derived CDR1 and CDR2 are MRHNA and SNTAGT. CDR3 length equals 13 residues. CDR3 residues: CASKESNTGELFF.

The chain has TRBV6-2 or TRBV6-3 and TRBJ1-1. The V gene's germline CDR1 is MNHEY and CDR2 SVGEGT. The CDR3 is made up of 14 amino acids. This CDR3 is CASSYFGVRTEAFF.

V usage is TRBV7-2 and J usage is TRBJ2-2. Germline-derived CDR1 and CDR2 are SGHTA and FQGNSA. CDR3 size: 14 residues. CDR3 sequence: CASSLERPTGELFF.

The chain carries TRBV19 and TRBJ2-7; no DNA is available, so the TRBD2 call from TCRdb remains unchecked. The germline V gene encodes CDR1 LNHDA and CDR2 SQIVND (reference sequence). There are 14 residues in the CDR3. CDR3 loop: CASSIWQEDGEQYF.

The chain combines TRBV15 with TRBJ2-7. CDR1 and CDR2 from the germline V gene are LNHNV and YYDKDF (reference sequence). The CDR3 spans 13 residues. This CDR3 reads CATSRDSIDEQYF.

This chain connects TRBV7-9 to TRBJ2-1; TCRdb lists TRBD1, though no DNA is available to test this call. CDR1 SEHNR and CDR2 FQNEAQ come from the germline V gene (reference sequence). The CDR3 length is 15 residues. CDR3 sequence: CASSRQGASYNEQFF.

The gene calls are TRBV7-9 and TRBJ2-3; TCRdb designates TRBD1, a call that cannot be tested without DNA. This CDR3 region has 14 residues. Germline V lookup: CDR1 SEHNR, CDR2 FQNEAQ (reference sequence). This CDR3 reads CASSETGGADTQYF. The whole variable domain, filled in from reference TRBV7-9 and TRBJ2-3, reads DTGVSQNPRHKITKRGQNVTFRCDPISEHNRLYWYRQTLGQGPEFLTYFQNEAQLEKSRLLSDRFSAERPKGSFSTLEIQRTEQGDSAMYLCASSETGGADTQYFGPGTRLTVL.

The CDR3 here is CASSPGTGVEDTQYF. This chain connects TRBV11-3 to TRBJ2-3; checking the TCRdb D call of TRBD1 is not possible without DNA. Per the germline V gene, CDR1 is SGHNT and CDR2 is YENEEA. The CDR3 consists of 15 residues.

The genes are TRBV7-2 and TRBJ2-7. Per germline, CDR1 SGHTA and CDR2 FQGNSA. This CDR3 is built from 14 residues. The chain's CDR3 is CASSLVIRPSEQYF.

This chain joins TRBV4-2 and TRBJ1-1. Per germline, CDR1 LGHNA and CDR2 YNFKEQ. The CDR3 totals 16 residues. CDR3 sequence: CASSQDGRGRSTEAFF.

V and J are TRBV5-5 and TRBJ2-1; TCRdb names TRBD1, which stays unverified in the absence of DNA. There are 13 residues in the CDR3. CDR1 is SGHKS and CDR2 is YYEKEE in the germline V gene (reference sequence). CDR3 amino acids: CASSPPSGDEQFF.

This rearrangement joins TRBV3-1 to TRBJ1-1; TCRdb's D call, TRBD1, is unchecked because there is no DNA. Germline V CDR1 and CDR2: LGHDT, YNNKEL (reference sequence). CDR3 size: 14 residues. The CDR3 protein is CASDFTGSGTEAFF.

The chain joins TRBV7-9 to TRBJ1-4; TCRdb reports TRBD1, a call that lacks DNA to check it against. CDR3 length: 15 residues. CDR1 and CDR2 (germline): SEHNR, FQNEAQ (reference sequence). CDR3 sequence: CASSPPGDSDEKLFF.

The chain has TRBV27 and TRBJ2-3; no DNA is available, so the TRBD2 call from TCRdb remains unchecked. CDR1 and CDR2 (germline): MNHEY, SMNVEV (reference sequence). The CDR3 covers 16 residues. CDR3 amino acids: CASSLGPGLSTDTQYF.

V gene TRBV6-5 combines with J gene TRBJ2-5; checking the TCRdb D call of TRBD1 is not possible without DNA. Germline V gene data show CDR1 as MNHEY and CDR2 as SVGAGI. This CDR3 region has 11 residues. CDR3 in amino acids: CASARGETQYF.

This sequence joins TRBV19 and TRBJ2-1. Germline assignment: CDR1 LNHDA and CDR2 SQIVND (reference sequence). CDR3 length: 14 residues. This CDR3 is CASSFRTVHDEQFF.

This chain uses TRBV7-9 with TRBJ1-1; TCRdb returns TRBD1, unconfirmable since there is no DNA. The CDR3 has 14 amino acids. CDR1 is SEHNR and CDR2 is FQNEAQ in the germline V gene (reference sequence). CDR3 amino acids: CASSPGGMNTEAFF.

This chain uses TRBV2 with TRBJ2-7. Germline V gives CDR1 SNHLY, CDR2 FYNNEI. The CDR3 loop spans 13 amino acids. This chain's CDR3 is CASSDGRPYEQYF.

The chain links TRBV5-1 to TRBJ2-1; TCRdb picks TRBD1, but there is no DNA to check that call. Germline values: CDR1 SGHRS, CDR2 YFSETQ. The CDR3 spans 14 residues. This CDR3 reads CASSLEGAANEQFF.

The genes are TRBV12-3 or TRBV12-4 and TRBJ2-3; TCRdb reports TRBD1, a call that lacks DNA to check it against. This CDR3 has 12 amino acids. This chain's CDR3 is CASSLFGTVKYF.

This chain joins TRBV7-9 and TRBJ2-7; TCRdb reports TRBD2, a call that lacks DNA to check it against. CDR3 size: 16 residues. Germline loops: CDR1 SEHNR, CDR2 FQNEAQ (reference sequence). The CDR3 here is CASSLPGTGGEYEQYF.

The chain carries TRBV19 and TRBJ2-6; TCRdb indicates TRBD2, and absent DNA this call remains unverified. The CDR3 loop spans 15 amino acids. Germline V gene sequence: CDR1 LNHDA, CDR2 SQIVND (reference sequence). This CDR3 is CASSIGPSGANVLTF.

The V and J genes are TRBV11-1 and TRBJ2-5; TCRdb's D gene call, TRBD1, goes unchecked for lack of DNA. CDR3 length: 19 amino acids. Germline V gene data show CDR1 as SGHAT and CDR2 as FQDESV (reference sequence). CDR3 loop: CASSSPFLTGTGGAGTQYF.

The rearrangement links TRBV20-1 to TRBJ2-1; the TCRdb D gene call, TRBD2, has no DNA to confirm it. This CDR3 is 15 amino acids long. The V gene's germline CDR1 is DFQATT and CDR2 SNEGSKA (reference sequence). This CDR3 is CSARGGSRSYNEQFF.

The chain is built from TRBV2 and TRBJ1-2. Germline CDR1 and CDR2: SNHLY and FYNNEI. The CDR3 contains 11 residues. The CDR3 loop is CASSANYGYTF.

This chain joins TRBV4-1 and TRBJ1-4. CDR1 and CDR2 (germline): MGHRA, YSYEKL. The CDR3 covers 17 residues. This CDR3 reads CASSQNGGSLVGEKLFF.

The chain carries TRBV5-8 and TRBJ2-2. The germline V gene encodes CDR1 SGHTS and CDR2 YDEGEE. The CDR3 consists of 16 residues. The CDR3: CASSLDTAANTGELFF. Combining the CDR3 with reference TRBV5-8 and TRBJ2-2 gives the whole variable domain EAGVTQSPTHLIKTRGQQATLRCSPISGHTSVYWYQQALGLGLQFLLWYDEGEERNRGNFPPRFSGRQFPNYSSELNVNALELEDSALYLCASSLDTAANTGELFFGEGSRLTVL.

J is TRBJ2-1 and V is TRBV20-1; lacking DNA, the TRBD2 call made by TCRdb goes unchecked. This CDR3 has 18 residues. CDR1 is DFQATT and CDR2 is SNEGSKA in the germline V gene (reference sequence). The CDR3 is CSARLTSGSIGSYNEQFF.

The V gene is TRBV12-3 or TRBV12-4, the J gene TRBJ2-7. This CDR3 contains 13 residues. CDR3 region: CASSEISYDGQYF.